This T cell receptor beta chain was documented in a study of control samples from healthy donors and cancer patients. Sequencing was performed with immunoSEQ multiplex PCR; in TCRdb, only in-frame clones are kept and a portion is missing. The data hold 400,000 to 450,000 clones, with over 75% observed a single time. The CDR3 length is 11 residues. V gave up 4 bases and J gave up 7 bases, with 7 bases separating them. Germline CDR1 is LNHDA and CDR2 is SQIVND (reference sequence). Sequenced sample: PBMCs. The chain is built from TRBV19 and TRBJ1-1; D call uncertain. This sequence originates from a man aged 35-49 years with head and neck cancer. CDR3 loop: CASSKSFEAFF. CDR3 DNA sequence: TGTGCCAGTAGTAAGAGTTTTGAAGCTTTCTTT.